These 29 T cell receptor beta chains were sequenced from one sample in a study of blood T cell repertoires in COVID-19. Libraries were prepared by immunoSEQ multiplex PCR; TCRdb keeps only in-frame clonotypes and omits some of them. The sample lists some 140,000 clones; 70% to 80% were seen once. The sample was peripheral blood. Source of these receptors: a man between 60 and 75 years old with acute or convalescent COVID-19.

This chain links TRBV10-3 with TRBJ2-2; D not resolved. Between the trimmed V and J ends, which lost 11 bases and 5 bases, there was a span of 9 bases. There are 11 residues in the CDR3. CDR1 is ENHRY, CDR2 SYGVKD, per germline. The CDR3 protein is CAAAGTGELFF. Written as DNA, the CDR3 is TGTGCCGCGGCTGGGACCGGGGAGCTGTTTTTT.

V gene TRBV7-2 combines with J gene TRBJ2-5; 7 bases agree with TRBD1. This CDR3 is built from 14 residues. CDR1 is SGHTA, CDR2 FQGNSA, per germline. V shed 4 bases, J shed 1 base, and the junction held 3 bases outside the gene matches. The CDR3 spells CASSSGQVQETQYF. CDR3 coding DNA: TGTGCCAGCAGCTCCGGACAGGTCCAAGAGACCCAGTACTTC.

This chain uses TRBV3-1 (or the pseudogene TRBV3-2) with TRBJ2-7, with D perhaps TRBD1 (6 bases). V was shortened by 4 bases and J by 5 bases, with 15 bases between the two germline ends. Germline V CDR1 and CDR2: LGHDT, YNNKEL (reference sequence). The CDR3 runs to 14 residues. CDR3: CASSLNTPGDEQYF. CDR3 DNA: TGTGCCAGCAGCCTAAACACCCCAGGGGACGAGCAGTACTTC.

The chain combines TRBV14 with TRBJ1-1; D is undetermined. Germline V CDR1 and CDR2: SGHDN, FVKESK. The V end lost 4 bases, the J end lost 2 bases, and 8 bases lay between the germline ends. This CDR3 has 13 residues. The CDR3 is CASSPGVNTEAFF. CDR3 bases: TGTGCCAGCAGCCCCGGGGTCAACACTGAAGCTTTCTTT. Variable domain in full (rest from reference TRBV14 and TRBJ1-1): EAGVTQFPSHSVIEKGQTVTLRCDPISGHDNLYWYRRVMGKEIKFLLHFVKESKQDESGMPNNRFLAERTGGTYSTLKVQPAELEDSGVYFCASSPGVNTEAFFGQGTRLTVV.

V gene TRBV30 combines with J gene TRBJ1-2; a weak D match, TRBD1 (6 bases). The V gene lost 2 bases and the J gene lost 6 bases, with 16 bases spanning the gap. Germline loops: CDR1 GTSNPN, CDR2 SVGIG (reference sequence). This CDR3 has 14 amino acids. In nucleotides, the CDR3 is TGTGCCTGGAGTCAAGGACAGCCCGTTGATGGCTACACCTTC. Its protein product is CAWSQGQPVDGYTF.

This chain uses TRBV2 with TRBJ2-1; D not certain. Germline assignment: CDR1 SNHLY and CDR2 FYNNEI. The CDR3 sequence is 15 residues long. The V gene lost 1 base and the J gene lost 5 bases, with 12 bases spanning the gap. CDR3 residues: CASSEVAVANNEQFF. CDR3 nucleotide sequence: TGTGCCAGCAGTGAAGTGGCGGTAGCCAACAATGAGCAGTTCTTC.

CDR3 region: CASSQGRGTNYGYTF. The CDR3 DNA sequence: TGTGCCAGCAGCCAGGGGCGAGGGACTAACTATGGCTACACCTTC. V usage is TRBV7-3 and J usage is TRBJ1-2; perhaps TRBD1 as D (6 bases). Germline V CDR1 and CDR2: SGHTA, FQGTGA. With 5 bases removed from V and 0 bases from J, the gap between germline ends came to 13 bases. CDR3 length: 15 residues.

V usage is TRBV5-4 and J usage is TRBJ1-5; no reliable D call. The V end was cut by 0 bases, the J end by 6 bases, with 7 bases between. CDR1 SGHNT and CDR2 YYREEE come from the germline V gene (reference sequence). The CDR3 runs 13 residues. The CDR3 region has the DNA TGTGCCAGCAGCTTGGGGGAGTCTCAGCCCCAGCATTTT. It specifies CASSLGESQPQHF.

V usage is TRBV10-3 and J usage is TRBJ2-2; tentatively, D is TRBD1 (6 bases). Germline-derived CDR1 and CDR2 are ENHRY and SYGVKD. The CDR3 has 13 residues. V shed 4 bases and J shed 7 bases, with 10 bases lying between them. CDR3 sequence reads: CAISGSGVGELFF. The CDR3, as DNA: TGTGCCATCAGTGGGTCAGGGGTCGGGGAGCTGTTTTTT.

The sample holds a few counts of this clone. This rearrangement joins TRBV18 to TRBJ1-1, with D possibly TRBD1 on 6 matching bases. V dropped 4 bases and J dropped 8 bases, with 17 bases sitting between them. Germline CDR1 and CDR2: KGHSH and LQKENI. The length of the CDR3 is 14 residues. DNA of the CDR3: TGTGCCAGCTCACTGCTGGTCCGGGACAACGAAGCTTTCTTT. Translated, it gives CASSLLVRDNEAFF. The full variable domain, rest sourced from reference TRBV18 and TRBJ1-1, is NAGVMQNPRHLVRRRGQEARLRCSPMKGHSHVYWYRQLPEEGLKFMVYLQKENIIDESGMPKERFSAEFPKEGPSILRIQQVVRGDSAAYFCASSLLVRDNEAFFGQGTRLTVV.

The V and J genes are TRBV11-3 and TRBJ2-1; 8 nucleotides align to TRBD1. The CDR3 is made up of 19 amino acids. V lost 1 base, J lost 0 bases, and 11 bases stayed unmatched. Germline V gene data show CDR1 as SGHNT and CDR2 as YENEEA. The CDR3 protein is CASSLGGTGTLSSYNEQFF. CDR3 coding DNA: TGTGCCAGCAGCTTAGGTGGGACAGGAACCTTGAGCTCCTACAATGAGCAGTTCTTC.

The chain employs TRBV30 and TRBJ1-2, with D perhaps matching TRBD1 (6 bases). The CDR3 length is 13 residues. V was pared by 3 bases and J by 4 bases, with 12 bases between. Looked up from germline, CDR1 is GTSNPN and CDR2 is SVGIG (reference sequence). The DNA for the CDR3 is TGTGCCTGGAGCCATGGACAGCGCTATGGCTACACCTTC. It specifies CAWSHGQRYGYTF.

This clone appeared a single time. As the CDR3 is not closed by the conserved phenylalanine or tryptophan, this likely results from a read error. No DNA is shown, since the ends of the CDR3 on it are uncertain; the CDR3 is the one TCRdb lists. The chain is built from TRBV7-3 and TRBJ1-6; the table's D call, TRBD1, has no DNA check behind it. The germline CDR1 and CDR2 sequences are SGHTA and FQGTGA. The CDR3 comprises 10 residues, both ends counted. The CDR3 sequence: CASSPRTCQG.

The chain joins TRBV30 to TRBJ1-1; no clear D. This CDR3 has 13 residues. Germline V gives CDR1 GTSNPN, CDR2 SVGIG (reference sequence). V was cut by 6 bases and J by 1 base, with 12 bases left in between. The CDR3 here is CACSPFTNTEAFF. The CDR3 bases are TGTGCCTGTAGCCCGTTTACGAACACTGAAGCTTTCTTT. Full variable domain (remainder filled in from reference TRBV30 and TRBJ1-1): SQTIHQWPATLVQPVGSPLSLECTVEGTSNPNLYWYRQAAGRGLQLLFYSVGIGQISSEVPQNLSASRPQDRQFILSSKKLLLSDSGFYLCACSPFTNTEAFFGQGTRLTVV.

The chain carries TRBV6-2 or TRBV6-3 and TRBJ1-2; TRBD1 matches 9 bases. Germline CDR1 MNHEY, CDR2 SVGEGT. The V gene end was trimmed by 2 bases and the J gene end by 6 bases; junction bases not matched to a gene: 4. CDR3 length: 14 residues. CDR3 nucleotide sequence: TGTGCCAGCAGTTACCGGGGACAGGGCGATGGCTACACCTTC. Translation: CASSYRGQGDGYTF.

The chain combines TRBV4-1 with TRBJ1-2, with TRBD1 identical over 7 bases. Germline loops: CDR1 MGHRA, CDR2 YSYEKL. V shed 2 bases, J shed 6 bases, and the junction held 3 bases outside the gene matches. The CDR3 loop spans 13 amino acids. The CDR3 region has the DNA TGCGCCAGCAGCCAACACGGGACAGATGGCTACACCTTC. Translation gives CASSQHGTDGYTF.

The V gene is TRBV7-8, the J gene TRBJ2-2; 7 positions agree with TRBD1. The V and J ends lost 5 bases and 0 bases, in that order; junction bases with no gene match: 6. From germline, CDR1 is SGHVS and CDR2 FQNEAQ. CDR3 size: 16 residues. The CDR3 loop is CASSRDRASNTGELFF. CDR3 nucleotides: TGTGCCAGCAGCCGAGACAGGGCATCGAACACCGGGGAGCTGTTTTTT.

This clone showed up just once. The rearrangement links TRBV19 to TRBJ1-1, with D perhaps TRBD1 (5 bases). This CDR3 has 14 amino acids. V lost 3 bases to trimming and J lost 1 base, with 9 bases between them. Germline CDR1 reads LNHDA; CDR2 reads SQIVND (reference sequence). The CDR3 region has the DNA TGTGCCAGTAGTATGATAACAGGGAACACTGAAGCTTTCTTT. Translating it yields CASSMITGNTEAFF.

The rearrangement links TRBV19 to TRBJ1-2; no clear D gene. Trimming pared 7 bases from V and 5 bases from J, leaving 11 bases between. This CDR3 has 12 amino acids. Germline CDR1 is LNHDA and CDR2 is SQIVND (reference sequence). CDR3 nucleotide sequence: TGTGCCAGTAAGGGAGGTGCATATGGCTACACCTTC. It translates to CASKGGAYGYTF.

DNA for the CDR3: TGTGCCAGCAGCTTCCAGGGAAGCGCTAATGAAAAACTGTTTTTT. Protein product: CASSFQGSANEKLFF. This chain connects TRBV9 to TRBJ1-4, with a possible D match to TRBD1 (5 bases). Deletions cut 4 bases from V and 3 bases from J, with 13 bases between. There are 15 residues in the CDR3. Germline CDR1 SGDLS, CDR2 YYNGEE. The whole variable domain, filled in from reference TRBV9 and TRBJ1-4, reads DSGVTQTPKHLITATGQRVTLRCSPRSGDLSVYWYQQSLDQGLQFLIQYYNGEERAKGNILERFSAQQFPDLHSELNLSSLELGDSALYFCASSFQGSANEKLFFGSGTQLSVL.

The chain recombines TRBV7-9 with TRBJ1-1; D gene unclear. This CDR3 spans 14 amino acids. Trimming took off 5 bases at V and 6 bases at J, with 16 bases between the two ends. From germline, CDR1 is SEHNR and CDR2 FQNEAQ (reference sequence). Written as DNA, the CDR3 is TGTGCCAGCAGCCGCCGTACTGATAACGCTGAAGCTTTCTTT. It specifies CASSRRTDNAEAFF.

The J gene is TRBJ1-2, the V gene TRBV21-1; TRBD1 is taken as the D call from the table, unchecked against the DNA. TRBV21-1 is reported as a pseudogene. This CDR3 is built from 17 residues. CDR3 DNA: TGTGCCAGCAGCAAGAGTAGTAACACAGGGATTATCTATGGCTACACCTTC. It encodes CASSKSSNTGIIYGYTF.

This chain links TRBV7-9 with TRBJ1-5; TRBD1 is a possible D gene (6 bases). Germline lookup yields CDR1 SEHNR and CDR2 FQNEAQ (reference sequence). The V and J ends lost 5 bases and 6 bases respectively, with 17 bases between them. The CDR3 is made up of 15 amino acids. Here the CDR3 DNA reads TGTGCCAGCAGCCCCACAGGGCCCGGTTTTCAGCCCCAGCATTTT. It translates to CASSPTGPGFQPQHF.

The rearrangement links TRBV28 to TRBJ1-2, with unresolved D. From germline, CDR1 is MDHEN and CDR2 SYDVKM. The CDR3 extends over 12 amino acids. V was clipped by 8 bases and J by 2 bases, with 9 bases between them. The CDR3 is CASRAGNYGYTF. The CDR3 DNA follows: TGTGCCAGCCGGGCGGGAAACTATGGCTACACCTTC.

The V and J genes are TRBV30 and TRBJ2-1; D remains unclear. Germline-derived CDR1 and CDR2 are GTSNPN and SVGIG (reference sequence). V lost 2 bases to trimming and J lost 9 bases, with 11 bases between them. The CDR3 has 12 residues. The chain's CDR3 is CAWSNYLGEQFF. DNA for the CDR3: TGTGCCTGGAGTAATTACCTAGGTGAGCAGTTCTTC.

The chain has TRBV28 and TRBJ2-5; 8 nucleotides align to TRBD1. Trimming at V came to 5 bases and at J to 5 bases, leaving 10 bases not matched to a gene. The CDR3 totals 15 residues. CDR1 is MDHEN, CDR2 SYDVKM, per germline. CDR3 sequence: CASSPGQGHAETQYF. The CDR3 nucleotides are TGTGCCAGCAGTCCCGGACAGGGACATGCGGAGACCCAGTACTTC.

DNA of the CDR3: TGCGCCAGCAGTACAGGCCTTAATTCACCCCTCCACTTT. Protein sequence: CASSTGLNSPLHF. The chain recombines TRBV4-1 with TRBJ1-6; a possible D gene is TRBD1 (5 bases). Germline V gene lookup returns CDR1 MGHRA and CDR2 YSYEKL. The CDR3 consists of 13 residues. With 6 bases removed from V and 6 bases from J, the gap between germline ends came to 9 bases.

In its sample, this clone was seen a few times. J is TRBJ1-1 and V is TRBV19; D gene unclear. The CDR3 spans 16 residues. Trimming shortened V by 7 bases and J by 0 bases, and 18 bases separated the two germline ends. Per the germline V gene, CDR1 is LNHDA and CDR2 is SQIVND (reference sequence). The CDR3 protein is CASTGVRTGMNTEAFF. CDR3 nucleotide sequence: TGTGCCAGTACCGGCGTACGAACGGGGATGAACACTGAAGCTTTCTTT.

The V gene is TRBV7-2, the J gene TRBJ2-7; D possibly corresponds to TRBD1 (6 bases). The CDR3 loop spans 14 amino acids. V lost 5 bases and J lost 7, with 18 bases in between. CDR1 is SGHTA and CDR2 is FQGNSA in the germline V gene. The CDR3 region has the DNA TGTGCCAGCAGCCAGAGGACAGCCTCCGGGGAGCAGTACTTC. This encodes CASSQRTASGEQYF. Full variable domain (remainder filled in from reference TRBV7-2 and TRBJ2-7): GAGVSQSPSNKVTEKGKDVELRCDPISGHTALYWYRQSLGQGLEFLIYFQGNSAPDKSGLPSDRFSAERTGGSVSTLTIQRTQQEDSAVYLCASSQRTASGEQYFGPGTRLTVT.